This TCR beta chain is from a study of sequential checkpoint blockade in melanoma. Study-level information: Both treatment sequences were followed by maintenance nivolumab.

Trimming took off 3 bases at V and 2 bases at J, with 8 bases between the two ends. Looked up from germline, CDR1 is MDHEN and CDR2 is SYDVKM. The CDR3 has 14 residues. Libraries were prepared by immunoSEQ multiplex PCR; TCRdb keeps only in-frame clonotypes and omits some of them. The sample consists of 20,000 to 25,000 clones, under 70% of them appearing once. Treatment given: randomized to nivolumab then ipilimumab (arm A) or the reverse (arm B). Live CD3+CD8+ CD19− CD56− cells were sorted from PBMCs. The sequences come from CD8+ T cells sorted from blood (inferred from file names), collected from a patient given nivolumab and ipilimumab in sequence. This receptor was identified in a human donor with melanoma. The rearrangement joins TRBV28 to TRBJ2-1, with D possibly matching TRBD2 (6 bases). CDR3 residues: CASSLREPYNEQFF. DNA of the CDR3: TGTGCCAGCAGTTTGCGGGAACCCTACAATGAGCAGTTCTTC.